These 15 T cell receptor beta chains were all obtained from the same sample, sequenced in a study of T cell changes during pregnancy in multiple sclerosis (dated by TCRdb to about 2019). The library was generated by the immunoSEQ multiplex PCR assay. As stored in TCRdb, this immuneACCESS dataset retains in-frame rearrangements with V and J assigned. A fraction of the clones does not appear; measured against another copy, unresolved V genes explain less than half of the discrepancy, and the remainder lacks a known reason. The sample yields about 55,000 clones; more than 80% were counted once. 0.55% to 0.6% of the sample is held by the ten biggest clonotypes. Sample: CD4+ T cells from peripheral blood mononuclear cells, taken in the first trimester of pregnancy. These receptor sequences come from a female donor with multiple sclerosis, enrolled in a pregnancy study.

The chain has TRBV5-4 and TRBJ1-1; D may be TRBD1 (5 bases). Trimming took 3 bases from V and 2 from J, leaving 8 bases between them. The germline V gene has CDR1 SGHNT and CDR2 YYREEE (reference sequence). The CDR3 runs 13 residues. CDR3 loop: CASSSDSNTEAFF. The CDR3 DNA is TGTGCCAGCAGCTCCGACAGCAACACTGAAGCTTTCTTT.

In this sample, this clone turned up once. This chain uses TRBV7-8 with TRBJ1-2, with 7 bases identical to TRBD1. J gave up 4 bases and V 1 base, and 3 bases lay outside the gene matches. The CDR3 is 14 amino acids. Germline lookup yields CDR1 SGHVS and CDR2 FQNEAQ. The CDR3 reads CASSLGQGSYGYTF. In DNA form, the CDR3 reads TGTGCCAGCAGCTTAGGACAGGGAAGCTATGGCTACACCTTC.

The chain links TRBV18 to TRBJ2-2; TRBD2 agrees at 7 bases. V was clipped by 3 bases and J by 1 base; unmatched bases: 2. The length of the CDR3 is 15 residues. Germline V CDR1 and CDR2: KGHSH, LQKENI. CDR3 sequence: CASSPIAGNTGELFF. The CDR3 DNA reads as TGTGCCAGCTCACCTATAGCGGGGAACACCGGGGAGCTGTTTTTT.

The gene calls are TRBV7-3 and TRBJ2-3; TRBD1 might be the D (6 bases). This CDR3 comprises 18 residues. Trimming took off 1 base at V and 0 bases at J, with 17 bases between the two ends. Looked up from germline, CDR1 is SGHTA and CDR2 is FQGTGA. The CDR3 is CASSLKYRTAASTDTQYF. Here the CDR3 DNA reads TGTGCCAGCAGCTTAAAGTATCGGACAGCGGCTAGCACAGATACGCAGTATTTT.

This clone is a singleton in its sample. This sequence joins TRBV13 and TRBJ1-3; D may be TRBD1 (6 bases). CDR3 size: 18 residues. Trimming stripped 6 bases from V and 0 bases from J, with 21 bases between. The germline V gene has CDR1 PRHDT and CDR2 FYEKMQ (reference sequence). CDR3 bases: TGTGCCAGCAGGGGCCTTAAGGACAGTTTCCTCTCTGGAAACACCATATATTTT. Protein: CASRGLKDSFLSGNTIYF. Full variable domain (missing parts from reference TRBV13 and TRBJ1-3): AAGVIQSPRHLIKEKRETATLKCYPIPRHDTVYWYQQGPGQDPQFLISFYEKMQSDKGSIPDRFSAQQFSDYHSELNMSSLELGDSALYFCASRGLKDSFLSGNTIYFGEGSWLTVV.

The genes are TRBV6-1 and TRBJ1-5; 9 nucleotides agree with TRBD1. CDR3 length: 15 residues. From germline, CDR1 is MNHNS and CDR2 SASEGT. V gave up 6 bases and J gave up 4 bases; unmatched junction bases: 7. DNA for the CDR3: TGTGCCAGCAGCGGAGGGACAGGGAGGAATCAGCCCCAGCATTTT. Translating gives CASSGGTGRNQPQHF.

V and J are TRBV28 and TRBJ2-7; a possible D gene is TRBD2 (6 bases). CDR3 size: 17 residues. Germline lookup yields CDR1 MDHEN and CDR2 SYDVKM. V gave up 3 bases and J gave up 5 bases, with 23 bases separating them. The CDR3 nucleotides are TGTGCCAGCAGTTTTAGCTCGGGAGCCCTCTACCCTCACGAGCAGTACTTC. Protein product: CASSFSSGALYPHEQYF.

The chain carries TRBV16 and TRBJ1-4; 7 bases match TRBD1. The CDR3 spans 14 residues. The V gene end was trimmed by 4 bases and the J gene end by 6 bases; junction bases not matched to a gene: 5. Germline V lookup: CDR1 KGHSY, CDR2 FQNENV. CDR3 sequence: CASSRDSSYEKLFF. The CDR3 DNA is TGTGCCAGCAGCCGGGACAGTTCCTATGAAAAACTGTTTTTT.

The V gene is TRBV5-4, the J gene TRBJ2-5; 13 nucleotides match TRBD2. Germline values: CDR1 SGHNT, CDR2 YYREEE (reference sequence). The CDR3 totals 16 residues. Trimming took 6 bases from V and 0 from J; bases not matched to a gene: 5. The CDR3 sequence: CASKRTSGGYQETQYF. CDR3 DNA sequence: TGTGCCAGCAAAAGGACTAGCGGGGGATACCAAGAGACCCAGTACTTC.

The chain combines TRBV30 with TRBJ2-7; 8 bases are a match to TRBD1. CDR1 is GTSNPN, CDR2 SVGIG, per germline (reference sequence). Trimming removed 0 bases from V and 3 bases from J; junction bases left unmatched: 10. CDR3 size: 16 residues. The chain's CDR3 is CAWSVRYRTGLYEQYF. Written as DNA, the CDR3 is TGTGCCTGGAGTGTACGGTATAGGACAGGGCTCTACGAGCAGTACTTC.

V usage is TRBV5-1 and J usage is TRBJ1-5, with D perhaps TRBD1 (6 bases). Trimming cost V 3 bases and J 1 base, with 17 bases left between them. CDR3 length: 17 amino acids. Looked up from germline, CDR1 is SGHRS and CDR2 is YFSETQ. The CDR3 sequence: CASSSKGGGRSNQPQHF. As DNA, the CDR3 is TGCGCCAGCAGCTCCAAGGGGGGGGGTAGAAGCAATCAGCCCCAGCATTTT.

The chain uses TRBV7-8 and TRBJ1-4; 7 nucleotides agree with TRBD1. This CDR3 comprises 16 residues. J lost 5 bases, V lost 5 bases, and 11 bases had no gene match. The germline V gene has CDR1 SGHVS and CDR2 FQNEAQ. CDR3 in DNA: TGTGCCAGCAGCCTACGACAGGGAACCATAAATGAAAAACTGTTTTTT. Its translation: CASSLRQGTINEKLFF.

The CDR3 loop is CASSPAQGANDSPLHF. The DNA of the CDR3 is TGTGCCAGCAGCCCGGCACAGGGGGCGAACGATTCACCCCTCCACTTT. The gene calls are TRBV7-9 and TRBJ1-6; 9 bases are shared with TRBD1. J was trimmed by 8 bases and V by 5 bases; bases with no gene match: 10. Germline V lookup: CDR1 SEHNR, CDR2 FQNEAQ (reference sequence). The CDR3 is made up of 16 amino acids. Together with reference TRBV7-9 and TRBJ1-6, the CDR3 gives the full variable domain: DTGVSQNPRHKITKRGQNVTFRCDPISEHNRLYWYRQTLGQGPEFLTYFQNEAQLEKSRLLSDRFSAERPKGSFSTLEIQRTEQGDSAMYLCASSPAQGANDSPLHFGNGTRLTVT.

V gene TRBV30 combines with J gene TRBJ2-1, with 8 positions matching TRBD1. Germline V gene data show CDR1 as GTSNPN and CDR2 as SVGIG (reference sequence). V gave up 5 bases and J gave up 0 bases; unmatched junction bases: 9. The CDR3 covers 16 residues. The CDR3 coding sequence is TGTGCCTGGGCGGGTAACAGGGGGAGCTCCTACAATGAGCAGTTCTTC. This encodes CAWAGNRGSSYNEQFF.

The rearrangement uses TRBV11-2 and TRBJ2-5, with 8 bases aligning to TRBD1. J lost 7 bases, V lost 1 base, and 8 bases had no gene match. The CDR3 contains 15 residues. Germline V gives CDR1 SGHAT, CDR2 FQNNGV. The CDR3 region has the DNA TGTGCCAGCAGCTTAGGACAGGGGTTGGGGGGGACCCAGTACTTC. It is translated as CASSLGQGLGGTQYF.